This TCR beta chain came from a study of response to subunit inactivated influenza vaccine. The CDR3 length is 13 residues. V was clipped by 2 bases and J by 4 bases, with 9 bases between them. CDR1 and CDR2 from the germline V gene are SGHRS and YFSETQ. TCRdb independently ran MiXCR on the RT-PCR reads; one entry per CDR3 protein. This table has approximately 500,000 distinct CDR3 sequences, 10% to 15% appearing once. This clonotype was observed a few times. The clonotype originates from a man aged 50-60 years who received an inactivated influenza vaccine. The sample was PBMCs from blood, taken about 6 weeks after vaccination. The chain is built from TRBV5-1 and TRBJ2-5; D not certain. The CDR3 here is CASSLPSRETQYF. Here the CDR3 DNA reads TGCGCCAGCAGCTTACCCTCCCGAGAGACCCAGTACTTC.